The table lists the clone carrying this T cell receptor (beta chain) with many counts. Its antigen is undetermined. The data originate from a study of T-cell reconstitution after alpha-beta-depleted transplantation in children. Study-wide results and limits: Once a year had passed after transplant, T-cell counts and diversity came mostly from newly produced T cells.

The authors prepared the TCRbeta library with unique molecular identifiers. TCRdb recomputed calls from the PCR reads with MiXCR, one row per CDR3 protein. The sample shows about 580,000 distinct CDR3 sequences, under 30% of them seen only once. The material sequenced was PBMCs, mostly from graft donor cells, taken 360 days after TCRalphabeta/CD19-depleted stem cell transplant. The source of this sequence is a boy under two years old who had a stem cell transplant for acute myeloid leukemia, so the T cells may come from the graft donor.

CDR3 residues: CSALGGGKDRAYEQYF. The DNA of the CDR3 is TGCAGCGCCCTGGGGGGGGGAAAGGACAGGGCATACGAGCAGTACTTC. The chain combines TRBV29-1 with TRBJ2-7, with a possible D match to TRBD1 (8 bases). Germline CDR1 reads SQVTM; CDR2 reads ANQGSEA. There are 16 residues in the CDR3. V was shortened by 7 bases and J by 4 bases, with 26 bases between the two germline ends.